This section outlines one T cell receptor (beta chain) sequence together with its context. This sample was included in a study of T cell changes during pregnancy in multiple sclerosis. Libraries were prepared by immunoSEQ multiplex PCR; TCRdb keeps only in-frame clonotypes and omits some of them. The sample contains 50,000 to 70,000 clones, 80% to 95% of which appear only once. The CDR3 is made up of 16 amino acids. Germline CDR1 is MGHDK and CDR2 is SYGVNS. After removal of 5 bases from V and 3 bases from J, the junction contained 10 bases not matched to a gene. The chain joins TRBV25-1 to TRBJ1-2, with 9 bases aligning to TRBD1. This TCR came from a female donor with multiple sclerosis, enrolled in a pregnancy study. The sequencing here drew on peripheral blood, taken in the first trimester of pregnancy. CDR3 loop: CASSLSPGQGDYGYTF. CDR3 bases: TGTGCCAGCAGTCTCAGCCCGGGACAGGGAGACTATGGCTACACCTTC.